This T cell receptor beta chain was identified during a study of blood T cell repertoires in COVID-19. Only in-frame clones appear in the TCRdb table, and some are missing; sequencing was by immunoSEQ multiplex PCR. In the table there are roughly 500,000 clones, approximately 90% of which are singletons. Germline assignment: CDR1 SQVTM and CDR2 ANQGSEA. The CDR3 covers 16 residues. Trimming pared 1 base from V and 1 base from J, leaving 14 bases between. The clonotype originates from a woman aged 40 to 50 who had recovered from COVID-19. This chain connects TRBV29-1 to TRBJ1-3; D might be TRBD1 (6 bases). Material: PBMCs or T cells enriched from blood (not recorded which). The CDR3 nucleotides read TGCAGCGTTGAAGTCCGCCACAGGGTATCTGGAAACACCATATATTTT. It yields the protein CSVEVRHRVSGNTIYF. The full variable domain, its missing parts supplied by reference TRBV29-1 and TRBJ1-3, is SAVISQKPSRDICQRGTSLTIQCQVDSQVTMMFWYRQQPGQSLTLIATANQGSEATYESGFVIDKFPISRPNLTFSTLTVSNMSPEDSSIYLCSVEVRHRVSGNTIYFGEGSWLTVV.